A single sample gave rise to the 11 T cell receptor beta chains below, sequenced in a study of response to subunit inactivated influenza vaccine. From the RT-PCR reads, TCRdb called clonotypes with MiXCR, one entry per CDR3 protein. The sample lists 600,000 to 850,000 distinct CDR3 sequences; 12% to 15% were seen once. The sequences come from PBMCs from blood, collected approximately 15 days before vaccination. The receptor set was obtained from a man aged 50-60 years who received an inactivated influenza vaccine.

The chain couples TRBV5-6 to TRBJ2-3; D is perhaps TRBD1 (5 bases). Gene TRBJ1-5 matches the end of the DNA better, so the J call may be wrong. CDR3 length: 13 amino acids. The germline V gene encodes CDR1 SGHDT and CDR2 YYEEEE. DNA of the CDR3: TGTGCCAGCAGCCCGGGACTTGCAGATACGCAGCATTTT. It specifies CASSPGLADTQHF.

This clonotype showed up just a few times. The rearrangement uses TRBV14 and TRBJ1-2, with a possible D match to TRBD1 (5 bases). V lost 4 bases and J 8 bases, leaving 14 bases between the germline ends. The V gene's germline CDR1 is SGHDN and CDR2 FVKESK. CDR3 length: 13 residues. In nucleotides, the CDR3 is TGTGCCAGCAGCCGGGACCCAGACGGGGGCTACACCTTC. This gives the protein CASSRDPDGGYTF.

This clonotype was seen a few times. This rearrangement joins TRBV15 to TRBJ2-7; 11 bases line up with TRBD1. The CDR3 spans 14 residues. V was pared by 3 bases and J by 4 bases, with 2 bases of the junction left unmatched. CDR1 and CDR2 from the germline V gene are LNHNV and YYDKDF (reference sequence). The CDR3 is CATSRDRGRYEQYF. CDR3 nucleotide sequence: TGTGCCACCAGCAGGGACAGGGGGCGTTACGAGCAGTACTTC. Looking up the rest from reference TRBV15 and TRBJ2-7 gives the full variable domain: DAMVIQNPRYQVTQFGKPVTLSCSQTLNHNVMYWYQQKSSQAPKLLFHYYDKDFNNEADTPDNFQSRRPNTSFCFLDIRSPGLGDTAMYLCATSRDRGRYEQYFGPGTRLTVT.

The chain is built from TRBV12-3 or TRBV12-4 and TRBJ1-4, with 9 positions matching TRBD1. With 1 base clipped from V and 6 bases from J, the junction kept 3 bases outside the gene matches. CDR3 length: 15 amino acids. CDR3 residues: CASSLGDRDDEKLFF. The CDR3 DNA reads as TGTGCCAGCAGTTTAGGGGACAGGGACGATGAAAAACTGTTTTTT.

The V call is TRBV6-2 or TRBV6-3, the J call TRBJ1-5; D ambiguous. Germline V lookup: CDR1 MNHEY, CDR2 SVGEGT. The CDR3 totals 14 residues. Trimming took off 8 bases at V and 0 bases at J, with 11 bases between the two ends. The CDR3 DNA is TGTGCCAGCCAGAAGGTGGATAGCAATCAGCCCCAGCATTTT. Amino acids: CASQKVDSNQPQHF.

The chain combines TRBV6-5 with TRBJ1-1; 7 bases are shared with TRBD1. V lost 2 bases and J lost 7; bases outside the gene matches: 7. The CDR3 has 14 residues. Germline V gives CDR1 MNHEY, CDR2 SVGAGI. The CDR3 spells CASSYLRQGVEAFF. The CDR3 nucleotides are TGTGCCAGCAGTTACCTGAGACAGGGCGTTGAAGCTTTCTTT.

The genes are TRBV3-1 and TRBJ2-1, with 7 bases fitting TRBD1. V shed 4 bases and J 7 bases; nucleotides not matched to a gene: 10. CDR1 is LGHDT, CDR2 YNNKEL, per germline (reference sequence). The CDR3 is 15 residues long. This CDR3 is CASSPSWDSRNEQFF. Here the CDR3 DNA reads TGTGCCAGCAGCCCCTCCTGGGACAGTCGAAATGAGCAGTTCTTC.

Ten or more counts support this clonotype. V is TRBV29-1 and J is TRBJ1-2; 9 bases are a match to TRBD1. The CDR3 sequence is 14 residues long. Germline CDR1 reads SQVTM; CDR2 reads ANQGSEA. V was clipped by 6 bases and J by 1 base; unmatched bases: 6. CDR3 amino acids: CSVDDRGGNYGYTF. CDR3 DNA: TGCAGCGTCGACGACAGGGGGGGTAACTATGGCTACACCTTC.

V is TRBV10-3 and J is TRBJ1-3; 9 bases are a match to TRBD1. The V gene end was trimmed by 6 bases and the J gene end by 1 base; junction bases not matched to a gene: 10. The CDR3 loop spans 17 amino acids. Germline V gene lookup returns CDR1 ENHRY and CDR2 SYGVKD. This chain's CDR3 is CAISPGQGEKSGNTIYF. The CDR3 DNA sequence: TGTGCCATCAGCCCGGGACAGGGAGAAAAATCTGGAAACACCATATATTTT.

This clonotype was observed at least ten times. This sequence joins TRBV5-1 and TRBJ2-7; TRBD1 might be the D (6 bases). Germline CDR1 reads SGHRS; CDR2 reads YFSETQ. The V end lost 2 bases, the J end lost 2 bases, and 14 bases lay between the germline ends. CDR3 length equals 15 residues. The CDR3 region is CASSFSRQAPYEQYF. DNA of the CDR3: TGCGCCAGCAGCTTTAGCCGACAGGCACCCTACGAGCAGTACTTC.

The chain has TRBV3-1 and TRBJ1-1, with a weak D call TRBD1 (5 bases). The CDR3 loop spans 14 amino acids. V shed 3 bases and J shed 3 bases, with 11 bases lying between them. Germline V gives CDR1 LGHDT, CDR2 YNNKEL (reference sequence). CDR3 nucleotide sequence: TGTGCCAGCAGCCACAGGGATGGGGACACTGAAGCTTTCTTT. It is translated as CASSHRDGDTEAFF.